What follows are 20 T cell receptor beta chains derived from one specimen sequenced in a study of blood T cell repertoires in COVID-19. Using immunoSEQ multiplex PCR, the repertoire was profiled, and TCRdb retains in-frame clones only, with some absent. The table records approximately 100,000 clones, more than 75% of them present only once. The sequenced sample consisted of peripheral blood. These receptors were collected from a human donor in a cohort sampled during active COVID-19.

The genes are TRBV18 and TRBJ2-5, with 7 nucleotides matching TRBD2. Germline V CDR1 and CDR2: KGHSH, LQKENI. J lost 5 bases, V lost 3 bases, and 6 bases had no gene match. The CDR3 consists of 14 residues. This CDR3 is CASSPGGIRETQYF. The CDR3 region has the DNA TGTGCCAGCTCACCGGGAGGGATTCGGGAGACCCAGTACTTC.

The sample holds a few counts of this clone. The chain uses TRBV28 and TRBJ1-5; the match to TRBD1 covers 7 bases. The germline V gene has CDR1 MDHEN and CDR2 SYDVKM. V was pared by 4 bases and J by 10 bases, with 13 bases of the junction left unmatched. The CDR3 extends over 15 amino acids. The CDR3 region has the DNA TGTGCCAGCAGTTCCCAACAGGGGTCCGGATTACCCCAGCATTTT. It yields the protein CASSSQQGSGLPQHF.

The CDR3 coding sequence is TGTGCCAGCCCGGGGGGACAGGGAAATCTTAACACTGAAGCTTTCTTT. This encodes CASPGGQGNLNTEAFF. The gene calls are TRBV5-8 and TRBJ1-1; 9 bases align to TRBD1. J was trimmed by 2 bases and V by 7 bases; bases with no gene match: 12. Germline lookup yields CDR1 SGHTS and CDR2 YDEGEE. The CDR3 is 16 amino acids.

The CDR3 sequence: CASSPGGASLGNTIYF. CDR3 DNA sequence: TGTGCCAGCTCACCGGGAGGTGCAAGCCTTGGAAACACCATATATTTT. The rearrangement links TRBV18 to TRBJ1-3; D gene unclear. CDR3 size: 16 residues. Per germline, CDR1 KGHSH and CDR2 LQKENI. V was cut by 3 bases and J by 3 bases, with 15 bases left in between.

This chain links TRBV18 with TRBJ1-5, with D perhaps TRBD1 (5 bases). Trimming took off 4 bases at V and 2 bases at J, with 9 bases between the two ends. The CDR3 extends over 14 amino acids. Germline V lookup: CDR1 KGHSH, CDR2 LQKENI. The CDR3 is CASSRGGGNQPQHF. The DNA for the CDR3 is TGTGCCAGCTCACGGGGGGGTGGCAATCAGCCCCAGCATTTT.

Only a few counts were recorded for this clone. The V and J genes are TRBV7-9 and TRBJ2-5, with a possible D match to TRBD1 (5 bases). Germline CDR1 SEHNR, CDR2 FQNEAQ (reference sequence). This CDR3 region has 12 residues. V lost 10 bases to trimming and J lost 5 bases, with 14 bases between them. The CDR3 here is CATDPGRETQYF. CDR3 nucleotides: TGTGCCACTGACCCAGGGCGGGAGACCCAGTACTTC.

This clone occurred once. This chain uses TRBV24-1 with TRBJ2-5; 11 bases are shared with TRBD2. After removal of 4 bases from V and 5 bases from J, the junction contained 5 bases not matched to a gene. The germline V gene encodes CDR1 KGHDR and CDR2 SFDVKD. CDR3 length: 15 residues. The CDR3 DNA sequence: TGTGCCACCAGTGACCTAGCGGGGGGAGGGGAGACCCAGTACTTC. It codes for CATSDLAGGGETQYF.

The J gene is TRBJ2-2, the V gene TRBV5-1; D may be TRBD2 (6 bases). The germline V gene encodes CDR1 SGHRS and CDR2 YFSETQ. The CDR3 spans 14 residues. Trimming took 3 bases from V and 2 from J, leaving 8 bases between them. CDR3 region: CASSWDSNTGELFF. The CDR3 region has the DNA TGCGCCAGCAGCTGGGACTCTAACACCGGGGAGCTGTTTTTT.

The V and J genes are TRBV28 and TRBJ2-2; possible D gene TRBD2, 5 bases. The CDR3 runs 14 residues. The germline CDR1 and CDR2 sequences are MDHEN and SYDVKM. Deletions cut 6 bases from V and 3 bases from J, with 11 bases between. The CDR3 sequence is CASSDSEYTGELFF. CDR3 nucleotides: TGTGCCAGCAGCGATAGCGAGTACACCGGGGAGCTGTTTTTT.

The V gene is TRBV4-1, the J gene TRBJ2-5; D ambiguous. From germline, CDR1 is MGHRA and CDR2 YSYEKL. Trimming cost V 3 bases and J 2 bases, with 16 bases left between them. This CDR3 is built from 16 residues. CDR3 loop: CASSHPREATQETQYF. The CDR3, as DNA: TGCGCCAGCAGCCACCCCCGAGAGGCTACTCAAGAGACCCAGTACTTC.

This chain uses TRBV23-1 with TRBJ2-4; 10 bases align to TRBD1. TRBV23-1 is placed among ORFs of uncertain function. The V gene end was trimmed by 7 bases and the J gene end by 1 base; junction bases not matched to a gene: 4. The CDR3 extends over 15 amino acids. CDR3 region: CASTEGQGAKNIQYF. CDR3 coding DNA: TGCGCCAGCACCGAGGGACAGGGGGCCAAAAACATTCAGTACTTC.

CDR3 bases: TGTGCCAGCAGCTTATTTCCCTTTAGCGGGAGGGTTTTAGAGACCCAGTACTTC. Residues: CASSLFPFSGRVLETQYF. The chain links TRBV7-3 to TRBJ2-5; TRBD2 matches at 11 bases. The germline gives CDR1 SGHTA, CDR2 FQGTGA. V was pared by 2 bases and J by 4 bases, with 12 bases of the junction left unmatched. The CDR3 is 18 amino acids. Together with reference TRBV7-3 and TRBJ2-5, the CDR3 gives the full variable domain: GAGVSQTPSNKVTEKGKYVELRCDPISGHTALYWYRQSLGQGPEFLIYFQGTGAADDSGLPNDRFFAVRPEGSVSTLKIQRTERGDSAVYLCASSLFPFSGRVLETQYFGPGTRLLVL.

The genes are TRBV7-3 and TRBJ1-5, with 9 bases aligning to TRBD1. After removal of 0 bases from V and 0 bases from J, the junction contained 9 bases not matched to a gene. This CDR3 comprises 19 residues. CDR1 is SGHTA and CDR2 is FQGTGA in the germline V gene. The CDR3 bases are TGTGCCAGCAGCTTAACGGGGGACAGGGACCTCTATAGCAATCAGCCCCAGCATTTT. It encodes CASSLTGDRDLYSNQPQHF. Full variable domain (remainder filled in from reference TRBV7-3 and TRBJ1-5): GAGVSQTPSNKVTEKGKYVELRCDPISGHTALYWYRQSLGQGPEFLIYFQGTGAADDSGLPNDRFFAVRPEGSVSTLKIQRTERGDSAVYLCASSLTGDRDLYSNQPQHFGDGTRLSIL.

Here the CDR3 reads CASSESGTSGTDTQYF. The CDR3 DNA reads as TGCGCCAGCAGTGAATCCGGGACTAGCGGGACAGATACGCAGTATTTT. The rearrangement uses TRBV10-1 and TRBJ2-3, with 12 bases fitting TRBD2. This CDR3 is built from 16 residues. V lost 3 bases to trimming and J lost 3 bases; unmatched junction nucleotides: 4. Germline CDR1 is WNHNN and CDR2 is SYGVQD (reference sequence).

The chain uses TRBV29-1 and TRBJ1-1, with D perhaps TRBD1 (5 bases). The CDR3 length is 12 residues. The germline V and J ends were trimmed by 7 bases and 0 bases, with 9 bases remaining between them. Germline V gene sequence: CDR1 SQVTM, CDR2 ANQGSEA. The CDR3 bases are TGCAGCGCCCGGGGGGTGAACACTGAAGCTTTCTTT. This sequence encodes CSARGVNTEAFF. Using reference TRBV29-1 and TRBJ1-1 for the parts outside the CDR3, the full variable domain is SAVISQKPSRDICQRGTSLTIQCQVDSQVTMMFWYRQQPGQSLTLIATANQGSEATYESGFVIDKFPISRPNLTFSTLTVSNMSPEDSSIYLCSARGVNTEAFFGQGTRLTVV.

V usage is TRBV2 and J usage is TRBJ2-3; possible D gene TRBD1, 5 bases. This CDR3 comprises 13 residues. Germline lookup yields CDR1 SNHLY and CDR2 FYNNEI. V lost 2 bases, J lost 6 bases, and 9 bases lay in between. In nucleotides, the CDR3 is TGTGCCAGCAGTGAAAGGGGTGCGGATACGCAGTATTTT. As protein: CASSERGADTQYF.

This chain connects TRBV5-1 to TRBJ1-1, with 8 bases aligning to TRBD1. V shed 7 bases, J shed 1 base, and the junction held 6 bases outside the gene matches. The CDR3 is 14 amino acids. Germline CDR1 SGHRS, CDR2 YFSETQ. In DNA, the CDR3 is TGCGCCAGCGCAGGGGGCGCGGGGAACACTGAAGCTTTCTTT. Translating gives CASAGGAGNTEAFF.

This chain uses TRBV10-2 with TRBJ2-6; 8 bases are shared with TRBD2. Germline V gene lookup returns CDR1 WSHSY and CDR2 SAAADI. V trimming: 4 bases; J trimming: 9 bases; junction bases outside the gene matches: 5. The CDR3 totals 14 residues. CDR3 nucleotides: TGCGCCAGCAGTGTCCGGGAGGGTGTCAACGTCCTGACTTTC. Protein: CASSVREGVNVLTF.

The rearrangement uses TRBV19 and TRBJ2-5; D may be TRBD1 (6 bases). The CDR3 is 14 amino acids. Trimming left V 4 bases short and J 5 bases short, with 14 bases between. From germline, CDR1 is LNHDA and CDR2 SQIVND (reference sequence). The CDR3 loop reads CASSTTQGLETQYF. DNA of the CDR3: TGTGCCAGTAGTACCACACAGGGCTTGGAGACCCAGTACTTC. Complete variable domain (other parts from reference TRBV19 and TRBJ2-5): DGGITQSPKYLFRKEGQNVTLSCEQNLNHDAMYWYRQDPGQGLRLIYYSQIVNDFQKGDIAEGYSVSREKKESFPLTVTSAQKNPTAFYLCASSTTQGLETQYFGPGTRLLVL.

The rearrangement joins TRBV6-6 to TRBJ2-7, with D maybe TRBD1 (5 bases). CDR1 and CDR2 (germline): MNHNY, SVGAGI (reference sequence). Trimming removed 6 bases at V and 3 bases at J, with 21 bases between. CDR3 length: 16 residues. The CDR3 DNA is TGTGCCAGCAGGCACCAGGGCAGACTTAGTATCTACGAGCAGTACTTC. This encodes CASRHQGRLSIYEQYF.